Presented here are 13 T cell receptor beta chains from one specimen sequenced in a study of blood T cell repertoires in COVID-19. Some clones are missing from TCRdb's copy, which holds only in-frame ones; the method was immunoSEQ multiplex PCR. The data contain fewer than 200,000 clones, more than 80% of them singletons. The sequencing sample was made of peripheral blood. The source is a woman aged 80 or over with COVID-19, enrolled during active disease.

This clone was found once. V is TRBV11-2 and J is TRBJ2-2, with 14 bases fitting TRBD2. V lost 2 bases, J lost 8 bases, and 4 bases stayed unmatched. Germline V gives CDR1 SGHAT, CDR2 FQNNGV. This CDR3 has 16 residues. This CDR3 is CASSLTGTSGGGELFF. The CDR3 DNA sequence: TGTGCCAGCAGCTTAACCGGGACTAGCGGGGGAGGGGAGCTGTTTTTT.

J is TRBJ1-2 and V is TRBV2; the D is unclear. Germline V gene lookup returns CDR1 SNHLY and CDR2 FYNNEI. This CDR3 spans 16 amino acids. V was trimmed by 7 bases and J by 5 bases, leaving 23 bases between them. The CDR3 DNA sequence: TGTGCCAGCAACCCCCCCGCTTGGGCGGGAGGGTATGGCTACACCTTC. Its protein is CASNPPAWAGGYGYTF. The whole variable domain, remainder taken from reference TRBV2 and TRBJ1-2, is EPEVTQTPSHQVTQMGQEVILRCVPISNHLYFYWYRQILGQKVEFLVSFYNNEISEKSEIFDDQFSVERPDGSNFTLKIRSTKLEDSAMYFCASNPPAWAGGYGYTFGSGTRLTVV.

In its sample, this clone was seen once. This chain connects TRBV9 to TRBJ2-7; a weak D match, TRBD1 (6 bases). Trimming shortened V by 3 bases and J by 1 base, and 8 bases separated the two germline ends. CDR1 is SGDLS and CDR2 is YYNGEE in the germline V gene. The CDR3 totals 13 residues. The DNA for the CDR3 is TGTGCCAGCAGCGCGGGACAATCCTACGAGCAGTACTTC. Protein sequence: CASSAGQSYEQYF.

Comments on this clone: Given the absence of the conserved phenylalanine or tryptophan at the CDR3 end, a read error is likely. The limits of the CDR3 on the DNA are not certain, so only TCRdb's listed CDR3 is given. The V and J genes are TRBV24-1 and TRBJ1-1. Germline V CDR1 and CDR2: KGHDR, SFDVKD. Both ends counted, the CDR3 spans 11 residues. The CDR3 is CATSVDMTGGV.

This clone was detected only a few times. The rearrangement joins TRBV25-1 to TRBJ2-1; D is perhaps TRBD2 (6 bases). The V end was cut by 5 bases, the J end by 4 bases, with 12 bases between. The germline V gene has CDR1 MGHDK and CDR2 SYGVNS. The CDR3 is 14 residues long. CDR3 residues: CASSWAGLYNEQFF. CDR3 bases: TGTGCCAGCAGTTGGGCAGGACTATACAATGAGCAGTTCTTC.

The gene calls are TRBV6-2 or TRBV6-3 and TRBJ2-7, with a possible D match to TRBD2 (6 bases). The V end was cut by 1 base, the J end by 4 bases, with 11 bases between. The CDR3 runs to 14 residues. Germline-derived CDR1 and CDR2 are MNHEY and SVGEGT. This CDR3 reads CASSYWGTSYEQYF. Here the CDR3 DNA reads TGTGCCAGCAGTTACTGGGGGACTTCTTACGAGCAGTACTTC.

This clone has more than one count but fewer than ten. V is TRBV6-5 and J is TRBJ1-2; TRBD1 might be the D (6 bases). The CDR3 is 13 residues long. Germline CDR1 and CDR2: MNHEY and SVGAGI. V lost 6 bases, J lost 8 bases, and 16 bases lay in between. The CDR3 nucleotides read TGTGCCAGCAGGGAGCCAGGGGCGGGCGGCTACACCTTC. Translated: CASREPGAGGYTF.

Here the CDR3 DNA reads TGTGCCAGCAGCTTGGGGGCGCTACTAGCGGGAGTGGCAGATACGCAGTATTTT. It codes for CASSLGALLAGVADTQYF. This chain connects TRBV5-4 to TRBJ2-3; 11 positions match TRBD2. Germline V gene sequence: CDR1 SGHNT, CDR2 YYREEE (reference sequence). The V and J ends lost 0 bases and 4 bases, in that order; junction bases with no gene match: 10. The CDR3 runs 18 residues.

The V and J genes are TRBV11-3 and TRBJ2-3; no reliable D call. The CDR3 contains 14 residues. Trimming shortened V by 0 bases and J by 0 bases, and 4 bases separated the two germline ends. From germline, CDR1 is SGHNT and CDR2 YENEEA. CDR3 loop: CASSLDRSTDTQYF. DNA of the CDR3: TGTGCCAGCAGCTTAGATCGGAGCACAGATACGCAGTATTTT.

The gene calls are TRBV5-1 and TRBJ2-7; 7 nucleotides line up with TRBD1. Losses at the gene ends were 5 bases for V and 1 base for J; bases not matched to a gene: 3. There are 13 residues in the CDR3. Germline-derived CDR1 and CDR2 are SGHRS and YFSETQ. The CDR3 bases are TGCGCCAGCAGGGACAGGACATCCTACGAGCAGTACTTC. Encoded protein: CASRDRTSYEQYF.

Written as DNA, the CDR3 is TGCGCCAGCAGCCTCCGGGACAGGGGGCGACACAACACCTACGAGCAGTACTTC. Its protein product is CASSLRDRGRHNTYEQYF. V and J are TRBV5-1 and TRBJ2-7; 12 nucleotides agree with TRBD1. Germline values: CDR1 SGHRS, CDR2 YFSETQ. The CDR3 consists of 18 residues. The V gene end was trimmed by 4 bases and the J gene end by 2 bases; junction bases not matched to a gene: 13.

The CDR3 sequence: CASSQDTSGRTDTQYF. The CDR3 nucleotides are TGCGCCAGCAGCCAAGATACCAGCGGGAGGACAGATACGCAGTATTTT. The V call is TRBV4-1, the J call TRBJ2-3, with TRBD2 identical over 9 bases. The V gene end was trimmed by 0 bases and the J gene end by 3 bases; junction bases not matched to a gene: 4. This CDR3 comprises 16 residues. CDR1 and CDR2 from the germline V gene are MGHRA and YSYEKL.

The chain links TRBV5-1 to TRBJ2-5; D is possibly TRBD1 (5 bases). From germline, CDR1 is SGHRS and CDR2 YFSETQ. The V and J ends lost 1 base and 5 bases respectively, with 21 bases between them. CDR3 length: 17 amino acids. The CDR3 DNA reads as TGCGCCAGCAGCTTGTTTTCCCAGGGCCCCGACGGGGAGACCCAGTACTTC. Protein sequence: CASSLFSQGPDGETQYF.